This T cell receptor beta chain is from a study of T-cell reconstitution after alpha-beta-depleted transplantation in children. The CDR3 spans 11 residues. Germline V gives CDR1 GTSNPN, CDR2 SVGIG (reference sequence). Deletions cut 1 base from V and 6 bases from J, with 7 bases between. The study's findings and limits: After one year, T-cell counts and TCRbeta diversity mostly came from new T cells. Surviving recipient T cells and thymic progenitors produced the high day-60 TCRbeta diversity seen in some patients. The origin of alpha-beta T cells about two months after transplant was reportedly several hundred expanded graft clones.

There are many counts of this clonotype. As yet, its antigen is unknown. Researchers prepared the TCRbeta library using unique molecular identifiers, the study reports. MiXCR, applied by TCRdb to the PCR reads, yields one record per CDR3 protein. Of around 450,000 distinct CDR3 sequences in the sample, 10% were seen once. The TCR sequence derives from a child between 2 and 9 years old with inherited bone marrow failure, due to receive a stem cell transplant. The sequencing here drew on PBMCs, taken before TCRalphabeta/CD19-depleted stem cell transplant. The rearrangement links TRBV30 to TRBJ2-7; no firm D call. CDR3 nucleotide sequence: TGTGCCTGGAGTGGGGCCGGCGAGCAGTACTTC. Residues: CAWSGAGEQYF.